This T cell receptor (beta chain) was sequenced for a study of blood T cells in healthy people across ages. There were healthy Caucasian individuals from Russia, aged roughly 6 to 100, serving as donors. The sample, around 10 milliliters of peripheral blood, was drawn from each donor. Total RNA was extracted at no less than 6 micrograms per sample. A sample-barcoded 5' primer and a J-beta primer mix were used in a second PCR of about 7 to 12 cycles. Each CDR3 protein gets one entry after TCRdb re-called the 5' RACE reads with MiXCR. The table lists 1.5 million to 1.8 million distinct CDR3 sequences, about 42% of them singletons, with just over 4% in the top ten. Germline CDR1 DFQATT, CDR2 SNEGSKA (reference sequence). V shed 6 bases, J shed 1 base, and the junction held 9 bases outside the gene matches. The CDR3 runs to 15 residues. This clonotype was counted a few times.

The chain couples TRBV20-1 to TRBJ2-3; 8 bases map to TRBD2. The sequencing sample was made of blood. This TCR derives from a woman younger than 30 in good health. The CDR3 DNA follows: TGCAGTGCCCAACGTACGCGGGGGGGCACAGATACGCAGTATTTT. Protein: CSAQRTRGGTDTQYF.